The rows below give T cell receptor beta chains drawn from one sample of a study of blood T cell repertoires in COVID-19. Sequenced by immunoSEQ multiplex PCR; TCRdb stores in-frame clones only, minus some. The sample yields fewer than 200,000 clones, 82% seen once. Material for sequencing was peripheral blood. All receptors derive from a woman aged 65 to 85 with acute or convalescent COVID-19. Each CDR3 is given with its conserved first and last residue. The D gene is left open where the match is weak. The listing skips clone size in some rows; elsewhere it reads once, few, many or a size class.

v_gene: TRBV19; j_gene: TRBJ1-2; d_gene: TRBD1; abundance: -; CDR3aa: CASSRRDSGYGYTF
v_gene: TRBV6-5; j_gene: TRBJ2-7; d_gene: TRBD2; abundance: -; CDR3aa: CATVGLAGPYEQYF
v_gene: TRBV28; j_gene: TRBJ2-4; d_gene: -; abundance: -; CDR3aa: CASREIAKNIQYF
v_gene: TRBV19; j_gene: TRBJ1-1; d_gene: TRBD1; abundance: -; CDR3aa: CASSETGGTEAFF
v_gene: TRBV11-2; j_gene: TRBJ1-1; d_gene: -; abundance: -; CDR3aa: CASSTGGTEAFF
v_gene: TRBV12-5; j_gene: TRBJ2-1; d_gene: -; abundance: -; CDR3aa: CASGPGGFPNEQFF
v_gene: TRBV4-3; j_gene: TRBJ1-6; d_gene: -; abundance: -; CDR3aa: CASSPQGGLYNSPLHF
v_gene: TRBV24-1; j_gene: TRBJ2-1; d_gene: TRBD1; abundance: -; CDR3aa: CATSDLTRDRGGYEQFF
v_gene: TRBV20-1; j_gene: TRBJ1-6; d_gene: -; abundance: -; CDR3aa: CSARRGTDLHF
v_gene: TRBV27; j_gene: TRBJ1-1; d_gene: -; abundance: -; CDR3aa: CASSLSRTEEAFF
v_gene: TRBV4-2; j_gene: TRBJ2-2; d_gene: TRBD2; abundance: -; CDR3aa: CASSHGAGGPPGELFF
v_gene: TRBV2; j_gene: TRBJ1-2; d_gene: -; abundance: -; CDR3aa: CASSEIGGSYGYTF
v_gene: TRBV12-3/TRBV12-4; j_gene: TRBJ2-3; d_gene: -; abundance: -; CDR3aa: CASRYGSTDTQYF
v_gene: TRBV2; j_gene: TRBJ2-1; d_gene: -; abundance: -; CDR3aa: CALRRDSYNEQFF
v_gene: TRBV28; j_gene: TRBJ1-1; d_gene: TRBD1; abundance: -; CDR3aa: CASRDRVRTEAFF
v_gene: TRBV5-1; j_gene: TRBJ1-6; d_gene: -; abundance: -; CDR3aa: CASSLVAGTHSPLHF
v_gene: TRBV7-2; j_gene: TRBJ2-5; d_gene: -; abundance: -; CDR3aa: CASSRGVLETQYF
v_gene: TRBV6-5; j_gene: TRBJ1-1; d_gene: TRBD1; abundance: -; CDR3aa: CASKDRVSTEAFF
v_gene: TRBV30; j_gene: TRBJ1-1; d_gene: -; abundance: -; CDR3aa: CAWSPFNTEAFF
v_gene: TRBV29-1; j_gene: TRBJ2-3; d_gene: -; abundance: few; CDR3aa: CSVLTGETDTQYF
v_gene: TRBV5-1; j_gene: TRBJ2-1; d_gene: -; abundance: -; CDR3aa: CASSSSGTSYNEQFF
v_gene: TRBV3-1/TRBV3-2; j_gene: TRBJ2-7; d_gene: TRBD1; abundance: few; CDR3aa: CASSPDRATYEQYF
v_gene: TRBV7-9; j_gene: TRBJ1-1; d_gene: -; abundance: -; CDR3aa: CASSLVDLFEAFF